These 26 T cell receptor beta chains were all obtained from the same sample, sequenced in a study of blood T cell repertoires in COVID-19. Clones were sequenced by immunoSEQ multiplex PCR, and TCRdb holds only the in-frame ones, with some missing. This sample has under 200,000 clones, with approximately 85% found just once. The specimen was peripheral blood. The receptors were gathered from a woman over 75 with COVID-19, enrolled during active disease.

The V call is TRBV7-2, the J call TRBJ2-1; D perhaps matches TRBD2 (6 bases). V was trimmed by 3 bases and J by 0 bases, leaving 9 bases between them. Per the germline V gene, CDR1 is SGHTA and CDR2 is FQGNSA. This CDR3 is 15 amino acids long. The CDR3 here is CASSLMRGSYNEQFF. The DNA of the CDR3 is TGTGCCAGCAGCTTGATGCGGGGCTCCTACAATGAGCAGTTCTTC.

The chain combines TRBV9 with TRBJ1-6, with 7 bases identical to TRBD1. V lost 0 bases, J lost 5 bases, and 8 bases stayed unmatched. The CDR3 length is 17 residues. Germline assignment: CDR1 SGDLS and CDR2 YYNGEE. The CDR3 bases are TGTGCCAGCAGCGTAGCTGGCGTCAGGGGGAATAATTCACCCCTCCACTTT. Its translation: CASSVAGVRGNNSPLHF.

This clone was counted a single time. CDR3 loop: CASSQRRGGSYNSPLHF. CDR3 coding DNA: TGCGCCAGCAGCCAAAGGCGGGGGGGATCCTATAATTCACCCCTCCACTTT. V usage is TRBV4-1 and J usage is TRBJ1-6, with D perhaps TRBD1 (5 bases). Looked up from germline, CDR1 is MGHRA and CDR2 is YSYEKL. The length of the CDR3 is 17 residues. With 2 bases removed from V and 1 base from J, the gap between germline ends came to 12 bases.

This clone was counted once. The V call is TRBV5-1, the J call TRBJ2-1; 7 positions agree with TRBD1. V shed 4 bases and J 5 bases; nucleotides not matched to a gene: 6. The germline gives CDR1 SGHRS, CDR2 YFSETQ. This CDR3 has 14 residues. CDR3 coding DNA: TGCGCCAGCAGCCTGGGACAGTTAGACAATGAGCAGTTCTTC. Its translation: CASSLGQLDNEQFF.

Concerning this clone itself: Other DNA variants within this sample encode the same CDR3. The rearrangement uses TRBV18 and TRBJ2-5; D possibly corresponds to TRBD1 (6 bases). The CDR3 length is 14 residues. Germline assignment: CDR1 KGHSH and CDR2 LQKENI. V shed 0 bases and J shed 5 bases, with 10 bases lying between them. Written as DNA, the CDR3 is TGTGCCAGCTCACCACCATCAGGGGAGGAGACCCAGTACTTC. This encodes CASSPPSGEETQYF.

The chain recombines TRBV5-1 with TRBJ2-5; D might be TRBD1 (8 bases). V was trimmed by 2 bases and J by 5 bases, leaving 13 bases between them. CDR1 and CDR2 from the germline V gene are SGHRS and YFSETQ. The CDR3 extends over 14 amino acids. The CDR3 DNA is TGCGCCAGCAGCTTACAGGGGGGGTTGGAGACCCAGTACTTC. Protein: CASSLQGGLETQYF.

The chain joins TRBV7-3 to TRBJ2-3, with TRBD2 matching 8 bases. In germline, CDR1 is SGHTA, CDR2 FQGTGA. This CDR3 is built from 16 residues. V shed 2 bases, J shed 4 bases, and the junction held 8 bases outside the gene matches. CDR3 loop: CASSLGPGGAADTQYF. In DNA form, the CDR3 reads TGTGCCAGCAGCTTAGGTCCCGGGGGGGCCGCAGATACGCAGTATTTT. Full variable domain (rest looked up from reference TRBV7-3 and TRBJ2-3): GAGVSQTPSNKVTEKGKYVELRCDPISGHTALYWYRQSLGQGPEFLIYFQGTGAADDSGLPNDRFFAVRPEGSVSTLKIQRTERGDSAVYLCASSLGPGGAADTQYFGPGTRLTVL.

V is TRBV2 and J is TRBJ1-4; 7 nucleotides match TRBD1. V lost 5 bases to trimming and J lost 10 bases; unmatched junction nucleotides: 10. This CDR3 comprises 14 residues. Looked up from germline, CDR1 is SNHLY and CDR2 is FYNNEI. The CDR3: CASSLGQGVGKLFF. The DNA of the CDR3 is TGTGCCAGCAGTTTGGGCCAGGGGGTGGGAAAACTGTTTTTT.

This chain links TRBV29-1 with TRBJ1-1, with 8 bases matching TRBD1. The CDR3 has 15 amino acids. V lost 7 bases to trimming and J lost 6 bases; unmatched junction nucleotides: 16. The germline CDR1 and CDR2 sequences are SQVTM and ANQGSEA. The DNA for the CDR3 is TGCAGCGCTAGATCGGACAGGGATAGAGACGCTGAAGCTTTCTTT. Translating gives CSARSDRDRDAEAFF.

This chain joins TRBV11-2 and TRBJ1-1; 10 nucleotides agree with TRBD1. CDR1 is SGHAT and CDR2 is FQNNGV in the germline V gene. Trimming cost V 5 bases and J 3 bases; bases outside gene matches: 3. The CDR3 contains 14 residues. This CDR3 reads CASSMDRGDTEAFF. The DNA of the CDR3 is TGTGCCAGCAGCATGGACAGGGGGGACACTGAAGCTTTCTTT.

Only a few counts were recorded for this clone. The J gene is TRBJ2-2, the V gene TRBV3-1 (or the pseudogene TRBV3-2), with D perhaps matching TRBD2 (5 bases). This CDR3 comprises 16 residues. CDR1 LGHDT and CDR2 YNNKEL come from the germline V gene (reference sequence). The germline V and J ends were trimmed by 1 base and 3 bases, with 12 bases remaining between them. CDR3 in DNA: TGTGCCAGCAGCCAAGCTCGGGGATTGGACACCGGGGAGCTGTTTTTT. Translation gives CASSQARGLDTGELFF.

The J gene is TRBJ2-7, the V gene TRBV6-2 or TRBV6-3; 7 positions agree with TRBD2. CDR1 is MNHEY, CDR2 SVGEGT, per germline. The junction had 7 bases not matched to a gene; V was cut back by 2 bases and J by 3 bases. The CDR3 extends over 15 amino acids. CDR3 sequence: CASSYLLAERYEQYF. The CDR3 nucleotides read TGTGCCAGCAGTTACCTGCTAGCGGAACGCTACGAGCAGTACTTC.

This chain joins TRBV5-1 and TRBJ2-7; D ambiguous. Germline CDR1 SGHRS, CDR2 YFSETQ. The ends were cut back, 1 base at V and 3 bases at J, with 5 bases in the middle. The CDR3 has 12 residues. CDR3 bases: TGCGCCAGCAGCTTGTCGGGCTACGAGCAGTACTTC. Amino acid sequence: CASSLSGYEQYF.

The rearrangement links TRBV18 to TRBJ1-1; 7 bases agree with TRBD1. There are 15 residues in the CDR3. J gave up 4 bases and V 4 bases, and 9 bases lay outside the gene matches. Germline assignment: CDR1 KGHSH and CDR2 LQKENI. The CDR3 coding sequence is TGTGCCAGCTCACTTCTGACAGGGATAAGCACTGAAGCTTTCTTT. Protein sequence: CASSLLTGISTEAFF.

The DNA for the CDR3 is TGTGCCAGCAGCCCGGGACAGGGATTCACTGAAGCTTTCTTT. Amino acid sequence: CASSPGQGFTEAFF. The genes are TRBV5-4 and TRBJ1-1; 9 nucleotides match TRBD1. V lost 4 bases to trimming and J lost 4 bases; unmatched junction nucleotides: 5. CDR1 is SGHNT, CDR2 YYREEE, per germline (reference sequence). This CDR3 is 14 amino acids long.

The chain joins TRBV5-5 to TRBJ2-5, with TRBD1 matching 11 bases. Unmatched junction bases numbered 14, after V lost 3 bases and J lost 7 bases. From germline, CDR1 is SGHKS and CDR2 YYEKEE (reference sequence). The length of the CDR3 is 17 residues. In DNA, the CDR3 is TGTGCCAGCAGCTCCACCGGGACAGGGGGTGGCCTTGTGACCCAGTACTTC. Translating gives CASSSTGTGGGLVTQYF. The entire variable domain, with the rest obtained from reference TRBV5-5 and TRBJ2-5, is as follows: DAGVTQSPTHLIKTRGQQVTLRCSPISGHKSVSWYQQVLGQGPQFIFQYYEKEERGRGNFPDRFSARQFPNYSSELNVNALLLGDSALYLCASSSTGTGGGLVTQYFGPGTRLLVL.

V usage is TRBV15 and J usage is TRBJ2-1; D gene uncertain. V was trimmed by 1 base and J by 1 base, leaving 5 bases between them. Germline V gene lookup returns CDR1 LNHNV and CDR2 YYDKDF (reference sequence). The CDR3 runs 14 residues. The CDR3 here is CATSRARSYNEQFF. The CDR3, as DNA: TGTGCCACCAGCAGAGCCAGGTCCTACAATGAGCAGTTCTTC.

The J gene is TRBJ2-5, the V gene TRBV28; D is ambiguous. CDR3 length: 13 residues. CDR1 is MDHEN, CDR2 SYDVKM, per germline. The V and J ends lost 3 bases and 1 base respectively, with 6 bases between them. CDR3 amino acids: CASSFTAQETQYF. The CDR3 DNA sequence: TGTGCCAGCAGTTTTACAGCCCAAGAGACCCAGTACTTC.

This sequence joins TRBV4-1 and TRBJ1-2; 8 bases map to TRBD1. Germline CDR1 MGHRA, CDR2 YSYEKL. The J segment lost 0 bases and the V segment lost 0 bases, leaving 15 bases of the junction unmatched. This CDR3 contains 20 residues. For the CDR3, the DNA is TGCGCCAGCAGCCAAGATCCCGCGACAGGGGCAATAAGGGCTAACTATGGCTACACCTTC. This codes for CASSQDPATGAIRANYGYTF.

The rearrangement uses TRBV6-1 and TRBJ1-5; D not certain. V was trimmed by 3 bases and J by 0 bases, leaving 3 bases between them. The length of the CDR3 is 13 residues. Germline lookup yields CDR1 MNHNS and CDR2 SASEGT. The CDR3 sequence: CASSDRSNQPQHF. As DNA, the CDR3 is TGTGCCAGCAGTGATCGTAGCAATCAGCCCCAGCATTTT.

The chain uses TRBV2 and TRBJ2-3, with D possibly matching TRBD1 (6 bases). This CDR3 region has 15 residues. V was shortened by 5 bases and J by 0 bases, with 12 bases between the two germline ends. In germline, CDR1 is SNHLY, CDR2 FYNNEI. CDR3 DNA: TGTGCCAGCAGTTACAGGGATTTTAGCACAGATACGCAGTATTTT. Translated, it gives CASSYRDFSTDTQYF.

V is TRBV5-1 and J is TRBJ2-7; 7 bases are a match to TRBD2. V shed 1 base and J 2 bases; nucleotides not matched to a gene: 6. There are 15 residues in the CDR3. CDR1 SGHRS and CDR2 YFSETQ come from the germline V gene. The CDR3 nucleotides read TGCGCCAGCAGCTTGCCGTCGGGAGGCCCCTACGAGCAGTACTTC. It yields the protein CASSLPSGGPYEQYF.

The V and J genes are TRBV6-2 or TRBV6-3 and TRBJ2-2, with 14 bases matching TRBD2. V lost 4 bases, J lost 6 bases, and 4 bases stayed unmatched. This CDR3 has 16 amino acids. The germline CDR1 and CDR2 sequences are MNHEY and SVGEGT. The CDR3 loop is CASSSGLAGGPGELFF. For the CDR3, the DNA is TGTGCCAGCAGTTCCGGACTAGCGGGGGGTCCCGGGGAGCTGTTTTTT.

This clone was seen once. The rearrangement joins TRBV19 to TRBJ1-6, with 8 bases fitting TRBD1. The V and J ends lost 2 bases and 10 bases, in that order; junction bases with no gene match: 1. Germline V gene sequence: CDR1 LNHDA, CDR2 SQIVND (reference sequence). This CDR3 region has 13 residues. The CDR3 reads CASSIQGASPLHF. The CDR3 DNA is TGTGCCAGTAGTATACAGGGGGCATCACCCCTCCACTTT.

This CDR3 is CASRTERNSYEQYF. Written as DNA, the CDR3 is TGTGCCAGTCGAACTGAAAGAAATTCCTACGAGCAGTACTTC. The chain combines TRBV19 with TRBJ2-7, with D unclear. The CDR3 is 14 amino acids. Germline V gene sequence: CDR1 LNHDA, CDR2 SQIVND (reference sequence). Trimming left V 8 bases short and J 1 base short, with 15 bases between.

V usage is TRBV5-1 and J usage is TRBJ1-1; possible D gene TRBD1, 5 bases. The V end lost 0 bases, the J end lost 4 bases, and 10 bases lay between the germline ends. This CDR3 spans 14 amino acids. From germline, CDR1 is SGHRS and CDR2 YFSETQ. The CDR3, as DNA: TGCGCCAGCAGCTTGGACGGGGGAGGCACTGAAGCTTTCTTT. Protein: CASSLDGGGTEAFF.